The rows below give T cell receptor beta chains drawn from one sample of a study of cytomegalovirus exposure and HLA in healthy donors. Produced via immunoSEQ multiplex PCR; TCRdb's table is partial and in-frame only. The profile shows roughly 190,000 clones, approximately 80% of them singletons. The sample comprised PBMCs. These receptors all come from a man aged 40-49 years in good health and CMV-seropositive. CDR3s include the opening cysteine and the closing phenylalanine or tryptophan. A D gene is named only where the DNA matches it firmly.

V gene	D gene	J gene	CDR3 protein
TRBV5-1	TRBD2	TRBJ2-1	CASSLDGASGSHNEQFF
TRBV7-2	TRBD2	TRBJ2-3	CASSAEPGLAGSRDTQYF
TRBV7-9	.	TRBJ2-1	CASSLASDSSSYNEQFF
TRBV9	TRBD2	TRBJ2-3	CASSPPVAGVLDTQYF
TRBV7-9	TRBD2	TRBJ2-3	CASSPRTSGSTDTQYF
TRBV7-9	.	TRBJ1-5	CASSLQGRNQPQHF
TRBV2	.	TRBJ2-5	CASSEFGTEGETQYF
TRBV28	.	TRBJ2-3	CASSLGGSTDTQYF
TRBV13	.	TRBJ2-5	CASSSLGTSQETQYF
TRBV30	TRBD1	TRBJ2-1	CAWSLFGQGAGNEQFF
TRBV15	TRBD2	TRBJ2-5	CATTSGRVSKTQYF
TRBV7-8	TRBD2	TRBJ2-5	CASSFSGGASSREAQYF
TRBV20-1	.	TRBJ2-7	CSAGRLNEQYF
TRBV30	.	TRBJ1-1	CAWSVAGYTEAFF
TRBV6-1	TRBD1	TRBJ2-7	CASRGGTGVYEQYF
TRBV19	.	TRBJ2-7	CASSLGQGNLYEQYF
TRBV6-6	.	TRBJ1-1	CASSFTGNTEAFF
TRBV5-4	.	TRBJ2-7	CASSWDNYEQYF
TRBV15	.	TRBJ2-7	CATSRDRQVEQYF
TRBV19	.	TRBJ2-3	CASRSHQGDTQYF
TRBV11-2	TRBD2	TRBJ2-7	CASSLDGIAGGNPYEQYF
TRBV2	TRBD2	TRBJ2-5	CASTYREEETQYF